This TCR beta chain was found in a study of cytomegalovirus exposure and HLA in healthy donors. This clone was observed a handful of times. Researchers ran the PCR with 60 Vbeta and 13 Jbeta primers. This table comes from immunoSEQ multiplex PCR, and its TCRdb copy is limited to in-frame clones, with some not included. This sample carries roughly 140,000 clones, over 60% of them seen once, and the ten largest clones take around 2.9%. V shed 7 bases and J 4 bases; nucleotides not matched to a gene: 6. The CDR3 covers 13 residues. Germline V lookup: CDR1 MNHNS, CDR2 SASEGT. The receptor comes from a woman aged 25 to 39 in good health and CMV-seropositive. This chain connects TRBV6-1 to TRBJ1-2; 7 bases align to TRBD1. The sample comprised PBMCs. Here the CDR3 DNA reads TGTGCCAGCACTATGGACAGGTCCTATGGCTACACCTTC. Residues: CASTMDRSYGYTF.